Each of the 7 T cell receptor beta chains below was sequenced from the same sample in a study of early T cells in non-severe SARS-CoV-2 infection. TCRdb reprocessed the 5' RACE reads via MiXCR and lists one record per CDR3 protein. The data contain around 46,000 distinct CDR3 sequences, around 10% of them singletons. Sequencing was done on a sample of whole blood. Every receptor here comes from an adult who was a healthcare worker with PCR-confirmed SARS-CoV-2 infection or an uninfected control (not recorded which).

There are a few counts of this clonotype. The chain couples TRBV28 to TRBJ1-4; 7 positions match TRBD1. Germline CDR1 is MDHEN and CDR2 is SYDVKM. J gave up 6 bases and V 8 bases, and 6 bases lay outside the gene matches. The CDR3 spans 13 residues. CDR3 in amino acids: CASLRQGDEKLFF. CDR3 DNA sequence: TGTGCCAGCCTCCGGCAGGGGGATGAAAAACTGTTTTTT.

This clonotype was recorded many times. The chain uses TRBV6-2 or TRBV6-3 and TRBJ2-1; no reliable D call. Germline loops: CDR1 MNHEY, CDR2 SVGEGT. The CDR3 runs to 11 residues. The V end lost 1 base, the J end lost 7 bases, and 2 bases lay between the germline ends. CDR3 residues: CASSYWNEQFF. CDR3 nucleotides: TGTGCCAGCAGTTACTGGAATGAGCAGTTCTTC.

This clonotype was seen a few times. The J gene is TRBJ2-7, the V gene TRBV29-1; D tentatively reads TRBD1 or TRBD2 (5 bases each). The germline gives CDR1 SQVTM, CDR2 ANQGSEA. V lost 4 bases, J lost 2 bases, and 9 bases lay in between. The CDR3 totals 12 residues. The CDR3 nucleotides are TGCAGCGTTGGGGACCAAACCTACGAGCAGTACTTC. Translating gives CSVGDQTYEQYF.

This clonotype was detected a few times. The chain combines TRBV5-1 with TRBJ2-3; 11 nucleotides agree with TRBD1. The CDR3 covers 16 residues. The germline gives CDR1 SGHRS, CDR2 YFSETQ. V dropped 4 bases and J dropped 0; count of bases not matched to a gene: 4. Here the CDR3 DNA reads TGCGCCAGCAGCACTGGACAGGGGGCAAGCACAGATACGCAGTATTTT. This translates into CASSTGQGASTDTQYF.

J is TRBJ1-2 and V is TRBV3-1; TRBD1 agrees at 7 bases. This CDR3 is built from 15 residues. Germline V gives CDR1 LGHDT, CDR2 YNNKEL (reference sequence). V lost 2 bases and J lost 8; bases outside the gene matches: 11. DNA of the CDR3: TGTGCCAGCAGCCAAACGGACAGGCGTACCTACGGCTACACCTTC. It encodes CASSQTDRRTYGYTF.

In its sample, this clonotype was seen many times. The chain employs TRBV28 and TRBJ1-2, with 7 nucleotides matching TRBD1. Unmatched junction bases numbered 6, after V lost 3 bases and J lost 8 bases. CDR3 length equals 13 residues. Germline CDR1 MDHEN, CDR2 SYDVKM. In nucleotides, the CDR3 is TGTGCCAGCAGTTTCCCGACAGGGACAGGCTACACCTTC. It yields the protein CASSFPTGTGYTF.

This clonotype came up many times. The chain couples TRBV29-1 to TRBJ2-3; 8 bases map to TRBD2. After removal of 6 bases from V and 4 bases from J, the junction contained 9 bases not matched to a gene. Per germline, CDR1 SQVTM and CDR2 ANQGSEA. The CDR3 consists of 14 residues. CDR3 region: CSVPPAGVSDTQYF. The CDR3 DNA is TGCAGCGTCCCTCCAGCGGGAGTGTCAGATACGCAGTATTTT.